This T cell receptor beta chain was recorded in a study of T cells in Graves' hyperthyroidism and ophthalmopathy (dated by TCRdb to the late 2010s). Context from the whole study: Peripheral blood was collected at initial diagnosis, before any treatment. The paper reports TCR Vbeta CDR3 sequencing of roughly 140 peripheral blood samples: approximately 41 ophthalmopathy, some 80 hyperthyroidism and around 17 progressor patients. For training and testing, the roughly 100 patients in the discovery cohort were randomly divided in a 7:3 ratio. After blood sampling, hyperthyroidism patients were treated with methimazole at a starting dose of 30 mg daily, and ophthalmopathy patients were treated with high-dose intravenous methylprednisolone. To identify distinguishing TCR V-J signatures, a discovery cohort of some 100 patients was used, comprising fewer than 45 with Graves' ophthalmopathy and approximately 57 with stable Graves' hyperthyroidism. Prospective prediction of ophthalmopathy was tested in an independent validation cohort of approximately 18 hyperthyroidism patients and 15 to 17 patients who later progressed to ophthalmopathy. The study also compared thyroid tissue and blood T-cell repertoires from over 5 Graves' hyperthyroidism patients. The paper as a whole reports these results and caveats: Sample size was not statistically predetermined, and blinding of investigators to group allocation was not performed. In validation, the model predicted progression to ophthalmopathy with about 71% sensitivity and approximately 74% specificity, a median of approximately 6.5 months before onset. Most expanded thyroid clonotypes (frequency above 0.001) were also detected in blood, suggesting blood repertoires may reflect thyroid immune responses. Ophthalmopathy was separated from stable hyperthyroidism by a 13 V-J signature model, with approximately 90% sensitivity and roughly 81% specificity obtained in cross-validation and 80%/75% obtained in testing.

The CDR3 runs 17 amino acids, cysteine and phenylalanine included. The entry retains the CDR3 DNA only, 51 bases that are in frame from base 1. CDR1 and CDR2 (SQVTM, ANQGSEA) derive from the germline V gene. A note on this clonotype: Its antigen is still unknown. At one end, the junction sequence differs from germline, possibly due to a read error.

The hyperthyroidism patients were between 18 and 65 years old and newly diagnosed, with a disease duration of less than 2 months. Patients with uncontrolled infections, other autoimmune diseases, pregnancy or lactation were excluded. Diagnoses were based on clinical symptoms, serum thyroxine and TRAb, thyroid ultrasound and orbital computed tomography. Blood from progressor patients was drawn when they were first diagnosed with hyperthyroidism, before any ophthalmopathy symptoms appeared. PBMCs were separated from under 11 ml of fresh peripheral blood using Ficoll-Paque density gradient centrifugation. Progressor patients were defined as those initially diagnosed with Graves' hyperthyroidism in whom ophthalmopathy developed during follow-up. Total RNA was extracted with Trizol reagent, and quality was checked on an Agilent 2100 Bioanalyzer. The TCR beta CDR3 regions were amplified from RNA transcripts. A first-round RT-PCR of the TCR CDR3 used the HTBI primer set with the Qiagen OneStep RT-PCR kit. A second multiplex PCR round built the libraries, followed by size selection and purification. Paired-end sequencing of the libraries was performed with 100 bp reads on an Illumina HiSeq2000. For the original study's pipeline: SOAPnuke was used to process the raw data, throwing out any read that contained adapters or uncalled bases, had a mean Phred below 15, or lacked an exact constant-primer or identifier match. High-quality paired reads were merged with COPE v1.2.5, and unique nucleotide sequences were defined as clonotypes. Clonotypes were aligned to IMGT TRBV, TRBD and TRBJ reference segments using MiTCR v1.1. Only V-J combinations with frequency above 0.0001, covering approximately 99% of repertoires, were analysed. A TCS score was defined as the ratio between F50 (clonal expansion) and ExV (chaos), using BLOSUM62-based TCRdist between CDR3 peptides within each V-J. Welch's t-statistics and random forest reduced roughly 500 V-J features to 10 to 15, which were used in a naive Bayes classifier (R e1071). The similarity between thyroid and blood repertoires was quantified using the Morisita-Horn index. The raw public reads went through TCRdb reprocessing: fastp at Q25, MiXCR clone calling, in-frame beta chains kept. Merged by CDR3 protein, the rows form single entries marked with the most common genes and DNA. The authors' filters were not applied to this entry. Here the sample has more than 20,000 distinct CDR3 sequences; about 53% occur a single time. The biggest ten clones account for roughly 26% of the sample.

This sequence was found in a middle-aged woman with Graves' hyperthyroidism that later progressed to Graves' ophthalmopathy. Material: blood. The chain employs TRBV29-1 and TRBJ2-1, and 9 junction bases match TRBD1. The encoded CDR3 is CSVGWGQGPSSYNERFF. In nucleotides, the sequence is TGCAGCGTTGGGTGGGGACAGGGACCAAGCTCCTACAATGAGCGGTTCTTC.